The 9 T cell receptor beta chains in this list originate from one sample, sequenced in a study of T cells after yellow fever vaccination (dated by TCRdb to between 2017 and 2020). The label giving this sample's treatment or condition can be read as: live attenuated yellow fever vaccine strain. The library was obtained by 5' RACE. The sequencing machine was an Illumina HiSeq 2500. Clones were called with MiXCR by TCRdb after fastp trimmed the public reads at Q25, and only in-frame beta chains were retained. Under each unique CDR3 protein, matching rows form one entry showing the most common genes and DNA. This sample is represented by some 110,000 distinct CDR3 sequences; 6.5% to 9% of them were singletons. The ten largest clones capture about 25% of the sample. The material sequenced was CD8+ T cells sorted from PBMCs, taken 45 days after the yellow fever booster vaccination. These receptors were taken from a man between 25 and 39 years old who received the YFV17D yellow fever vaccine.

This clonotype was counted ten times or more. The V and J genes are TRBV4-2 and TRBJ1-2; D not certain. Trimming took 0 bases from V and 8 from J, leaving 13 bases between them. CDR1 is LGHNA, CDR2 YNFKEQ, per germline. The CDR3 contains 14 residues. This CDR3 reads CASSQDLAGEGYTF. The CDR3 nucleotides read TGTGCCAGCAGCCAAGATTTGGCCGGTGAGGGCTACACCTTC.

V is TRBV11-2 and J is TRBJ1-5; D is ambiguous. Trimming took 5 bases from V and 4 from J, leaving 9 bases between them. Per germline, CDR1 SGHAT and CDR2 FQNNGV. CDR3 length: 13 residues. The CDR3 nucleotides are TGTGCCAGCAGCCAAACGGAAAATCAGCCCCAGCATTTT. Amino acids: CASSQTENQPQHF.

This clonotype came up many times. The chain employs TRBV9 and TRBJ1-1; 7 bases are a match to TRBD1. V lost 4 bases to trimming and J lost 4 bases; unmatched junction nucleotides: 4. Germline V gene lookup returns CDR1 SGDLS and CDR2 YYNGEE. This CDR3 is 13 amino acids long. For the CDR3, the DNA is TGTGCCAGCAGCCTGGAGGGGGCCACTGAAGCTTTCTTT. Translated, it gives CASSLEGATEAFF.

This clonotype was seen ten or more times. The V and J genes are TRBV5-6 and TRBJ2-2; D ambiguous. Germline V gene lookup returns CDR1 SGHDT and CDR2 YYEEEE. The germline V and J ends were trimmed by 6 bases and 4 bases, with 7 bases remaining between them. CDR3 length equals 12 residues. The CDR3 sequence: CASNLITGELFF. CDR3 in DNA: TGTGCCAGCAACTTAATCACCGGGGAGCTGTTTTTT.

This clonotype was seen a handful of times. V usage is TRBV7-9 and J usage is TRBJ2-2, with a tentative D call TRBD1 (6 bases). V lost 4 bases to trimming and J lost 2 bases, with 17 bases between them. This CDR3 region has 17 residues. CDR1 and CDR2 from the germline V gene are SEHNR and FQNEAQ (reference sequence). The CDR3 loop reads CASSSKPTGSNTGELFF. The CDR3 region has the DNA TGTGCCAGCAGCTCGAAACCGACAGGCTCCAACACCGGGGAGCTGTTTTTT.

This chain joins TRBV18 and TRBJ1-1, with D possibly TRBD1 on 6 matching bases. Trimming removed 5 bases at V and 1 base at J, with 11 bases between. The length of the CDR3 is 14 residues. CDR1 and CDR2 from the germline V gene are KGHSH and LQKENI. This CDR3 reads CASSSQGWNTEAFF. The CDR3 region has the DNA TGTGCCAGCTCATCACAGGGATGGAACACTGAAGCTTTCTTT.

This clonotype was observed many times. The rearrangement joins TRBV7-9 to TRBJ2-6; D is possibly TRBD1 (6 bases). This CDR3 contains 16 residues. Germline V gene data show CDR1 as SEHNR and CDR2 as FQNEAQ (reference sequence). Trimming pared 5 bases from V and 1 base from J, leaving 12 bases between. CDR3 amino acids: CASSGERGSGANVLTF. The CDR3 region has the DNA TGTGCCAGCAGCGGCGAAAGGGGGTCTGGGGCCAACGTCCTGACTTTC. Filled out from reference TRBV7-9 and TRBJ2-6, the complete variable domain reads DTGVSQNPRHKITKRGQNVTFRCDPISEHNRLYWYRQTLGQGPEFLTYFQNEAQLEKSRLLSDRFSAERPKGSFSTLEIQRTEQGDSAMYLCASSGERGSGANVLTFGAGSRLTVL.

The chain uses TRBV10-3 and TRBJ2-2, with 10 nucleotides matching TRBD1. Germline-derived CDR1 and CDR2 are ENHRY and SYGVKD. Losses at the gene ends were 2 bases for V and 6 bases for J; bases not matched to a gene: 0. CDR3 size: 14 residues. CDR3 nucleotide sequence: TGTGCCATCAGTGAGGGACAGGGGGCCGGGGAGCTGTTTTTT. This encodes CAISEGQGAGELFF.

Regarding this clonotype: One end of the junction does not line up with germline, which may come from a read error. The CDR3 reads CTSSWRGELFF. The CDR3 coding sequence is TGTACCAGCAGCTGGCGTGGGGAGCTGTTTTTT. The gene calls are TRBV25-1 and TRBJ2-2; D unresolved. The germline gives CDR1 MGHDK, CDR2 SYGVNS. The CDR3 is made up of 11 amino acids.